This T cell receptor (beta chain) was profiled in a study of blood T cells in healthy people across ages. This clonotype was counted a few times. They isolated at least 6 million PBMCs from each sample. The V and J ends lost 0 bases and 1 base respectively, with 9 bases between them. The length of the CDR3 is 15 residues. Germline V gene sequence: CDR1 KGHSY, CDR2 FQNENV. Sample-barcoded 5' priming and a J-beta primer mix drove a second PCR of about 6 to 11 cycles. Researchers report that a template-switch adaptor with 12 random nucleotides tagged each cDNA molecule. Per sample, CDR3-containing paired-end reads numbered at least 2.5 million. From the 5' RACE reads, TCRdb called clonotypes with MiXCR, one entry per CDR3 protein. This sample has 720,000 or so distinct CDR3 sequences, with roughly 43% found just once.

The sample consisted of blood. The clonotype originates from a man at least 80 years old in good health. This chain connects TRBV16 to TRBJ2-5; D remains unclear. CDR3 sequence: CASSQSRSFQETQYF. For the CDR3, the DNA is TGTGCCAGCAGCCAATCCCGCAGCTTCCAAGAGACCCAGTACTTC. Using reference TRBV16 and TRBJ2-5 for the parts outside the CDR3, the full variable domain is GEEVAQTPKHLVRGEGQKAKLYCAPIKGHSYVFWYQQVLKNEFKFLISFQNENVFDETGMPKERFSAKCLPNSPCSLEIQATKLEDSAVYFCASSQSRSFQETQYFGPGTRLLVL.